The 10 T cell receptor beta chains listed next were all sequenced from one sample in a study of Tregs in tolerant kidney transplant recipients (dated by TCRdb to the late 2010s). What this sample's time point label stands for: 6 months after combined kidney and bone marrow transplant. The transplants used related donors along with nonmyeloablative bone marrow transplantation, and in the human trials mixed chimerism was transient. The library came from the immunoSEQ multiplex PCR assay. TCRdb re-hosts the immuneACCESS table, in-frame sequences only. Its copies lack some clones; in the studies checked, an unresolved V gene accounts for under half of them, and the cause for the rest is not known. Recorded for this sample are around 61,000 clones; approximately 87% of them occurred a single time. 3.5% to 4.5% of the sample rests with the top ten. The source material was CD4+ T cells from blood (PBMCs), sampled 6 months after the transplant. These receptor sequences come from a human patient who received a combined kidney and bone marrow transplant. After transplantation, some T cells may belong to the graft donor instead of the recipient.

V is TRBV5-4 and J is TRBJ2-3; tentative D call: TRBD2 (6 bases). The CDR3 sequence is 13 residues long. V lost 3 bases, J lost 2 bases, and 7 bases lay in between. Germline loops: CDR1 SGHNT, CDR2 YYREEE (reference sequence). This chain's CDR3 is CASSSRDTDTQYF. The DNA of the CDR3 is TGTGCCAGCAGCTCGCGGGACACAGATACGCAGTATTTT.

In this sample, this clone turned up a few times. The rearrangement uses TRBV19 and TRBJ1-5, with 8 nucleotides matching TRBD1. V lost 3 bases to trimming and J lost 1 base; unmatched junction nucleotides: 2. CDR1 is LNHDA, CDR2 SQIVND, per germline (reference sequence). This CDR3 has 15 residues. CDR3 sequence reads: CASSIGQGSNQPQHF. The DNA for the CDR3 is TGTGCCAGTAGTATTGGACAGGGAAGCAATCAGCCCCAGCATTTT. Full variable domain (outside the CDR3, taken from reference TRBV19 and TRBJ1-5): DGGITQSPKYLFRKEGQNVTLSCEQNLNHDAMYWYRQDPGQGLRLIYYSQIVNDFQKGDIAEGYSVSREKKESFPLTVTSAQKNPTAFYLCASSIGQGSNQPQHFGDGTRLSIL.

CDR3 loop: CASSLRSSRGTGELFF. CDR3 bases: TGTGCCAGCAGCTTAAGGTCTTCTCGGGGTACCGGGGAGCTGTTTTTT. This chain uses TRBV7-9 with TRBJ2-2; D possibly corresponds to TRBD2 (5 bases). Trimming removed 2 bases at V and 5 bases at J, with 15 bases between. In germline, CDR1 is SEHNR, CDR2 FQNEAQ (reference sequence). This CDR3 comprises 16 residues.

CDR3 protein: CASSLAGVTPSAEAFF. CDR3 nucleotides: TGTGCCAGCAGCTTGGCAGGGGTCACACCATCCGCTGAAGCTTTCTTT. V usage is TRBV5-4 and J usage is TRBJ1-1, with D perhaps TRBD1 (6 bases). V was shortened by 0 bases and J by 6 bases, with 18 bases between the two germline ends. Germline V gene lookup returns CDR1 SGHNT and CDR2 YYREEE (reference sequence). CDR3 size: 16 residues.

The V and J genes are TRBV5-1 and TRBJ2-3, with 12 bases identical to TRBD2. Germline CDR1 reads SGHRS; CDR2 reads YFSETQ. The CDR3 consists of 14 residues. J lost 4 bases, V lost 7 bases, and 4 bases had no gene match. The CDR3 protein is CASRTSGAADTQYF. The CDR3 DNA reads as TGCGCCAGCCGGACTAGCGGGGCGGCAGATACGCAGTATTTT. The whole variable domain, filled in from reference TRBV5-1 and TRBJ2-3, reads KAGVTQTPRYLIKTRGQQVTLSCSPISGHRSVSWYQQTPGQGLQFLFEYFSETQRNKGNFPGRFSGRQFSNSRSEMNVSTLELGDSALYLCASRTSGAADTQYFGPGTRLTVL.

A note on this clone: A read error may account for a junction end that differs from germline. The J gene is TRBJ2-7, the V gene TRBV19; TRBD1 is a possible D gene (6 bases). The germline gives CDR1 LNHDA, CDR2 SQIVND (reference sequence). This CDR3 is built from 15 residues. CDR3 bases: TGTGCCAGTAGTGTAGACGGACAGCTCTCCTACGAGCAGTACTTC. Amino acids: CASSVDGQLSYEQYF. Full variable domain (rest looked up from reference TRBV19 and TRBJ2-7): DGGITQSPKYLFRKEGQNVTLSCEQNLNHDAMYWYRQDPGQGLRLIYYSQIVNDFQKGDIAEGYSVSREKKESFPLTVTSAQKNPTAFYLCASSVDGQLSYEQYFGPGTRLTVT.

The chain links TRBV7-2 to TRBJ2-7, with TRBD2 matching over 10 bases. There are 15 residues in the CDR3. Germline CDR1 is SGHTA and CDR2 is FQGNSA. The junction had 8 bases not matched to a gene; V was cut back by 5 bases and J by 4 bases. CDR3 DNA: TGTGCCAGCAGCCCCAGAGCGGGGGGGCCTTACGAGCAGTACTTC. Its translation: CASSPRAGGPYEQYF.

This chain joins TRBV25-1 and TRBJ1-2, with D possibly matching TRBD1 (5 bases). V shed 10 bases and J shed 1 base, with 16 bases lying between them. The CDR3 totals 14 residues. The germline CDR1 and CDR2 sequences are MGHDK and SYGVNS. CDR3 DNA: TGTGCCACCTCTCGGGGGAGAGATAACTATGGCTACACCTTC. As protein: CATSRGRDNYGYTF.

This chain uses TRBV5-1 with TRBJ1-2; no clear D gene. The germline CDR1 and CDR2 sequences are SGHRS and YFSETQ. V gave up 4 bases and J gave up 0 bases, with 13 bases separating them. The CDR3 contains 15 residues. The chain's CDR3 is CASSPNDGANYGYTF. In DNA, the CDR3 is TGCGCCAGCAGCCCGAACGACGGAGCTAACTATGGCTACACCTTC.

The chain combines TRBV5-1 with TRBJ1-6; possibly TRBD1 for D (6 bases). The CDR3 has 15 amino acids. Germline-derived CDR1 and CDR2 are SGHRS and YFSETQ. V was clipped by 4 bases and J by 6 bases, with 14 bases between them. The CDR3 nucleotides are TGCGCCAGCAGCCCACAGGGTCTAAGTAATTCACCCCTCCACTTT. It specifies CASSPQGLSNSPLHF. The variable domain in full, with the rest retrieved from reference TRBV5-1 and TRBJ1-6, is KAGVTQTPRYLIKTRGQQVTLSCSPISGHRSVSWYQQTPGQGLQFLFEYFSETQRNKGNFPGRFSGRQFSNSRSEMNVSTLELGDSALYLCASSPQGLSNSPLHFGNGTRLTVT.